These 23 T cell receptor beta chains came from one sample sequenced in a study of blood T cell repertoires in COVID-19. Using immunoSEQ multiplex PCR, the repertoire was profiled, and TCRdb retains in-frame clones only, with some absent. The profile shows 70,000 to 100,000 clones, about 90% of them singletons. The sample consisted of peripheral blood. The receptors come from a human donor in a cohort sampled during active COVID-19.

The V call is TRBV5-1, the J call TRBJ2-5; TRBD1 matches at 8 bases. The CDR3 is made up of 15 amino acids. Looked up from germline, CDR1 is SGHRS and CDR2 is YFSETQ. V lost 4 bases and J lost 1; bases outside the gene matches: 6. In nucleotides, the CDR3 is TGCGCCAGCAGCCTCGGAACAGGGGGCCAAGAGACCCAGTACTTC. It specifies CASSLGTGGQETQYF.

The rearrangement links TRBV5-1 to TRBJ2-1, with a tentative D call TRBD2 (5 bases). CDR1 SGHRS and CDR2 YFSETQ come from the germline V gene. The CDR3 sequence is 16 residues long. Trimming removed 0 bases from V and 3 bases from J, with 13 bases in between. The CDR3 region is CASSLDRGVVYNEQFF. The CDR3 bases are TGCGCCAGCAGCTTGGATCGGGGTGTTGTCTACAATGAGCAGTTCTTC.

This chain connects TRBV3-1 (or the pseudogene TRBV3-2) to TRBJ2-7; 12 positions agree with TRBD2. The CDR3 sequence is 19 residues long. Germline-derived CDR1 and CDR2 are LGHDT and YNNKEL (reference sequence). V lost 0 bases to trimming and J lost 7 bases; unmatched junction nucleotides: 16. The CDR3 DNA sequence: TGTGCCAGCAGCCAAGATTTAACGCGGACTAGCGGGAATATAGGAGAGCAGTACTTC. Protein sequence: CASSQDLTRTSGNIGEQYF.

The chain has TRBV12-5 and TRBJ2-5; D is perhaps TRBD2 (6 bases). The CDR3 has 14 amino acids. Germline-derived CDR1 and CDR2 are LGHNT and FRNRAP. The V end lost 6 bases, the J end lost 1 base, and 12 bases lay between the germline ends. Here the CDR3 reads CASGDGGVQETQYF. In DNA, the CDR3 is TGTGCTAGTGGCGACGGGGGAGTCCAAGAGACCCAGTACTTC.

The chain links TRBV7-8 to TRBJ1-2; perhaps TRBD1 as D (6 bases). The CDR3 is 16 amino acids. Trimming shortened V by 6 bases and J by 8 bases, and 25 bases separated the two germline ends. Germline CDR1 SGHVS, CDR2 FQNEAQ. The CDR3 loop reads CASSGATGLVTQGYTF. DNA of the CDR3: TGTGCCAGCAGTGGGGCCACAGGGTTGGTAACTCAGGGCTACACCTTC.

For the CDR3, the DNA is TGTGCCAGCAGCTTGGAAAGCGGGGCCTACGAGCAGTACTTC. Protein sequence: CASSLESGAYEQYF. The chain links TRBV5-5 to TRBJ2-7; 7 positions match TRBD2. Germline trimming cut 0 bases from V and 2 bases from J; bases unmatched to any gene: 2. CDR3 size: 14 residues. Germline-derived CDR1 and CDR2 are SGHKS and YYEKEE (reference sequence).

The rearrangement links TRBV28 to TRBJ2-1; weak D call: TRBD1 (5 bases). Germline V gene data show CDR1 as MDHEN and CDR2 as SYDVKM. This CDR3 is 13 amino acids long. Trimming cost V 5 bases and J 5 bases, with 10 bases left between them. The CDR3: CASSGDSNNEQFF. The CDR3 DNA sequence: TGTGCCAGCAGTGGTGACAGCAACAATGAGCAGTTCTTC.

The gene calls are TRBV14 and TRBJ2-5; 11 bases are a match to TRBD2. J was trimmed by 5 bases and V by 2 bases; bases with no gene match: 4. CDR3 length equals 15 residues. CDR1 SGHDN and CDR2 FVKESK come from the germline V gene. The CDR3 sequence is CASSQRLAGTETQYF. In DNA form, the CDR3 reads TGTGCCAGCAGCCAAAGACTAGCGGGAACGGAGACCCAGTACTTC.

This clone was found once. The chain employs TRBV5-1 and TRBJ1-1; D might be TRBD1 (5 bases). In germline, CDR1 is SGHRS, CDR2 YFSETQ. V was shortened by 0 bases and J by 4 bases, with 10 bases between the two germline ends. This CDR3 spans 14 amino acids. The CDR3 coding sequence is TGCGCCAGCAGCTTGGCCGGGGGTGGCACTGAAGCTTTCTTT. Its protein product is CASSLAGGGTEAFF.

The chain uses TRBV10-1 and TRBJ1-6; no definite D call. The ends were cut back, 3 bases at V and 5 bases at J, with 17 bases in the middle. CDR1 is WNHNN and CDR2 is SYGVQD in the germline V gene (reference sequence). This CDR3 is built from 17 residues. The CDR3 DNA sequence: TGCGCCAGCAGTGATTTAGACCCCAGGTGGAATAATTCACCCCTCCACTTT. Its protein is CASSDLDPRWNNSPLHF.

This clone was detected only once. The chain couples TRBV2 to TRBJ2-3; 9 bases fit TRBD2. CDR1 and CDR2 (germline): SNHLY, FYNNEI. With V trimmed by 4 bases and J by 0 bases, 17 bases remained unmatched. The CDR3 runs to 20 residues. The CDR3 DNA reads TGTGCCAGCAGTGTGCTTTCGAGAGTAGCGGGAGAATGGAGCACAGATACGCAGTATTTT. It is translated as CASSVLSRVAGEWSTDTQYF. Full variable domain (rest looked up from reference TRBV2 and TRBJ2-3): EPEVTQTPSHQVTQMGQEVILRCVPISNHLYFYWYRQILGQKVEFLVSFYNNEISEKSEIFDDQFSVERPDGSNFTLKIRSTKLEDSAMYFCASSVLSRVAGEWSTDTQYFGPGTRLTVL.

The chain carries TRBV5-1 and TRBJ1-5; 7 nucleotides match TRBD1. V dropped 4 bases and J dropped 0; count of bases not matched to a gene: 4. CDR3 length: 15 residues. Germline CDR1 reads SGHRS; CDR2 reads YFSETQ. The CDR3 nucleotides are TGCGCCAGCAGCCCGGGACAGTATAGCAATCAGCCCCAGCATTTT. It translates to CASSPGQYSNQPQHF. Complete variable domain (other parts from reference TRBV5-1 and TRBJ1-5): KAGVTQTPRYLIKTRGQQVTLSCSPISGHRSVSWYQQTPGQGLQFLFEYFSETQRNKGNFPGRFSGRQFSNSRSEMNVSTLELGDSALYLCASSPGQYSNQPQHFGDGTRLSIL.

This chain links TRBV7-6 with TRBJ2-3; a possible D gene is TRBD2 (7 bases). Germline CDR1 and CDR2: SGHVS and FNYEAQ. The CDR3 has 16 amino acids. V lost 4 bases and J lost 2, with 16 bases in between. CDR3 DNA: TGTGCCAGCAGCTCAATAACGGGGGGCCCCACAGATACGCAGTATTTT. It encodes CASSSITGGPTDTQYF.

The chain links TRBV18 to TRBJ2-7; D unresolved. This CDR3 region has 13 residues. V was cut by 4 bases and J by 6 bases, with 13 bases left in between. Germline V gives CDR1 KGHSH, CDR2 LQKENI. The CDR3 reads CASSREEMIEQYF. CDR3 DNA sequence: TGTGCCAGCTCACGTGAAGAGATGATCGAGCAGTACTTC.

The genes are TRBV2 and TRBJ1-4; D is undetermined. Germline V gene sequence: CDR1 SNHLY, CDR2 FYNNEI. The CDR3 contains 15 residues. V lost 6 bases and J 5 bases, leaving 16 bases between the germline ends. CDR3 DNA: TGTGCCAGCAGCGCTTCGGAGGGCTCGAATGAAAAACTGTTTTTT. Translated, it gives CASSASEGSNEKLFF.

The genes are TRBV19 and TRBJ1-2, with 8 bases that match TRBD1. This CDR3 contains 16 residues. V was pared by 6 bases and J by 7 bases, with 16 bases of the junction left unmatched. CDR1 and CDR2 (germline): LNHDA, SQIVND (reference sequence). CDR3 region: CASSLGTGRSVVGYTF. CDR3 nucleotides: TGTGCCAGTAGCCTCGGGACAGGTCGTTCGGTCGTTGGCTACACCTTC.

The rearrangement uses TRBV10-3 and TRBJ2-1; 12 nucleotides agree with TRBD1. V was pared by 3 bases and J by 0 bases, with 9 bases of the junction left unmatched. The CDR3 is 19 residues long. CDR1 is ENHRY, CDR2 SYGVKD, per germline. The CDR3 spells CAISDPGTGGPSSYNEQFF. CDR3 in DNA: TGTGCCATCAGTGACCCCGGGACAGGGGGCCCCAGCTCCTACAATGAGCAGTTCTTC.

The chain is built from TRBV5-4 and TRBJ2-1; perhaps TRBD2 as D (6 bases). CDR3 length equals 15 residues. Germline CDR1 and CDR2: SGHNT and YYREEE (reference sequence). Trimming removed 4 bases at V and 3 bases at J, with 14 bases between. The CDR3 reads CASSERGNYYNEQFF. For the CDR3, the DNA is TGTGCCAGCAGCGAACGGGGGAATTACTACAATGAGCAGTTCTTC.

The rearrangement uses TRBV5-5 and TRBJ2-4; 7 bases line up with TRBD1. The CDR3 has 16 amino acids. Per the germline V gene, CDR1 is SGHKS and CDR2 is YYEKEE (reference sequence). J was trimmed by 13 bases and V by 0 bases; bases with no gene match: 16. This chain's CDR3 is CASSLDPAIGDSPQYF. The CDR3 nucleotides read TGTGCCAGCAGCTTGGATCCCGCGATCGGGGACAGCCCGCAGTACTTC. The full variable domain, in which reference TRBV5-5 and TRBJ2-4 provide the parts outside the CDR3, is DAGVTQSPTHLIKTRGQQVTLRCSPISGHKSVSWYQQVLGQGPQFIFQYYEKEERGRGNFPDRFSARQFPNYSSELNVNALLLGDSALYLCASSLDPAIGDSPQYFGAGTRLSVL.

The sample holds one count of this clone. The rearrangement links TRBV5-1 to TRBJ2-3, with 7 positions matching TRBD1. V trimming: 5 bases; J trimming: 1 base; junction bases outside the gene matches: 4. CDR1 and CDR2 (germline): SGHRS, YFSETQ. The CDR3 extends over 14 amino acids. The CDR3 DNA follows: TGCGCCAGCAGTTCCGGGACAGGCACAGATACGCAGTATTTT. It is translated as CASSSGTGTDTQYF.

The chain combines TRBV11-1 with TRBJ2-1; 10 bases are shared with TRBD2. The V segment lost 1 base and the J segment 10 bases; nucleotides outside the gene matches: 7. The CDR3 is made up of 15 amino acids. Germline CDR1 SGHAT, CDR2 FQDESV (reference sequence). CDR3 DNA: TGTGCCAGCAGCTTAGGGCTAGCGGGAGCGGTGGAGCAGTTCTTC. Amino acid sequence: CASSLGLAGAVEQFF.

J is TRBJ2-7 and V is TRBV18; 7 positions agree with TRBD2. Unmatched junction bases numbered 6, after V lost 4 bases and J lost 0 bases. The CDR3 totals 15 residues. Germline V gene sequence: CDR1 KGHSH, CDR2 LQKENI. DNA for the CDR3: TGTGCCAGCTCACAGGGAGGGATAACCTCCTACGAGCAGTACTTC. This codes for CASSQGGITSYEQYF.

The chain has TRBV7-7 and TRBJ2-1; D may be TRBD2 (7 bases). V dropped 1 base and J dropped 6 bases, with 10 bases sitting between them. This CDR3 comprises 14 residues. Germline lookup yields CDR1 SSHAT and CDR2 FNYEAQ (reference sequence). The CDR3 reads CASSLEGGFNEQFF. The CDR3 nucleotides are TGTGCCAGCAGCTTAGAGGGGGGGTTCAATGAGCAGTTCTTC.